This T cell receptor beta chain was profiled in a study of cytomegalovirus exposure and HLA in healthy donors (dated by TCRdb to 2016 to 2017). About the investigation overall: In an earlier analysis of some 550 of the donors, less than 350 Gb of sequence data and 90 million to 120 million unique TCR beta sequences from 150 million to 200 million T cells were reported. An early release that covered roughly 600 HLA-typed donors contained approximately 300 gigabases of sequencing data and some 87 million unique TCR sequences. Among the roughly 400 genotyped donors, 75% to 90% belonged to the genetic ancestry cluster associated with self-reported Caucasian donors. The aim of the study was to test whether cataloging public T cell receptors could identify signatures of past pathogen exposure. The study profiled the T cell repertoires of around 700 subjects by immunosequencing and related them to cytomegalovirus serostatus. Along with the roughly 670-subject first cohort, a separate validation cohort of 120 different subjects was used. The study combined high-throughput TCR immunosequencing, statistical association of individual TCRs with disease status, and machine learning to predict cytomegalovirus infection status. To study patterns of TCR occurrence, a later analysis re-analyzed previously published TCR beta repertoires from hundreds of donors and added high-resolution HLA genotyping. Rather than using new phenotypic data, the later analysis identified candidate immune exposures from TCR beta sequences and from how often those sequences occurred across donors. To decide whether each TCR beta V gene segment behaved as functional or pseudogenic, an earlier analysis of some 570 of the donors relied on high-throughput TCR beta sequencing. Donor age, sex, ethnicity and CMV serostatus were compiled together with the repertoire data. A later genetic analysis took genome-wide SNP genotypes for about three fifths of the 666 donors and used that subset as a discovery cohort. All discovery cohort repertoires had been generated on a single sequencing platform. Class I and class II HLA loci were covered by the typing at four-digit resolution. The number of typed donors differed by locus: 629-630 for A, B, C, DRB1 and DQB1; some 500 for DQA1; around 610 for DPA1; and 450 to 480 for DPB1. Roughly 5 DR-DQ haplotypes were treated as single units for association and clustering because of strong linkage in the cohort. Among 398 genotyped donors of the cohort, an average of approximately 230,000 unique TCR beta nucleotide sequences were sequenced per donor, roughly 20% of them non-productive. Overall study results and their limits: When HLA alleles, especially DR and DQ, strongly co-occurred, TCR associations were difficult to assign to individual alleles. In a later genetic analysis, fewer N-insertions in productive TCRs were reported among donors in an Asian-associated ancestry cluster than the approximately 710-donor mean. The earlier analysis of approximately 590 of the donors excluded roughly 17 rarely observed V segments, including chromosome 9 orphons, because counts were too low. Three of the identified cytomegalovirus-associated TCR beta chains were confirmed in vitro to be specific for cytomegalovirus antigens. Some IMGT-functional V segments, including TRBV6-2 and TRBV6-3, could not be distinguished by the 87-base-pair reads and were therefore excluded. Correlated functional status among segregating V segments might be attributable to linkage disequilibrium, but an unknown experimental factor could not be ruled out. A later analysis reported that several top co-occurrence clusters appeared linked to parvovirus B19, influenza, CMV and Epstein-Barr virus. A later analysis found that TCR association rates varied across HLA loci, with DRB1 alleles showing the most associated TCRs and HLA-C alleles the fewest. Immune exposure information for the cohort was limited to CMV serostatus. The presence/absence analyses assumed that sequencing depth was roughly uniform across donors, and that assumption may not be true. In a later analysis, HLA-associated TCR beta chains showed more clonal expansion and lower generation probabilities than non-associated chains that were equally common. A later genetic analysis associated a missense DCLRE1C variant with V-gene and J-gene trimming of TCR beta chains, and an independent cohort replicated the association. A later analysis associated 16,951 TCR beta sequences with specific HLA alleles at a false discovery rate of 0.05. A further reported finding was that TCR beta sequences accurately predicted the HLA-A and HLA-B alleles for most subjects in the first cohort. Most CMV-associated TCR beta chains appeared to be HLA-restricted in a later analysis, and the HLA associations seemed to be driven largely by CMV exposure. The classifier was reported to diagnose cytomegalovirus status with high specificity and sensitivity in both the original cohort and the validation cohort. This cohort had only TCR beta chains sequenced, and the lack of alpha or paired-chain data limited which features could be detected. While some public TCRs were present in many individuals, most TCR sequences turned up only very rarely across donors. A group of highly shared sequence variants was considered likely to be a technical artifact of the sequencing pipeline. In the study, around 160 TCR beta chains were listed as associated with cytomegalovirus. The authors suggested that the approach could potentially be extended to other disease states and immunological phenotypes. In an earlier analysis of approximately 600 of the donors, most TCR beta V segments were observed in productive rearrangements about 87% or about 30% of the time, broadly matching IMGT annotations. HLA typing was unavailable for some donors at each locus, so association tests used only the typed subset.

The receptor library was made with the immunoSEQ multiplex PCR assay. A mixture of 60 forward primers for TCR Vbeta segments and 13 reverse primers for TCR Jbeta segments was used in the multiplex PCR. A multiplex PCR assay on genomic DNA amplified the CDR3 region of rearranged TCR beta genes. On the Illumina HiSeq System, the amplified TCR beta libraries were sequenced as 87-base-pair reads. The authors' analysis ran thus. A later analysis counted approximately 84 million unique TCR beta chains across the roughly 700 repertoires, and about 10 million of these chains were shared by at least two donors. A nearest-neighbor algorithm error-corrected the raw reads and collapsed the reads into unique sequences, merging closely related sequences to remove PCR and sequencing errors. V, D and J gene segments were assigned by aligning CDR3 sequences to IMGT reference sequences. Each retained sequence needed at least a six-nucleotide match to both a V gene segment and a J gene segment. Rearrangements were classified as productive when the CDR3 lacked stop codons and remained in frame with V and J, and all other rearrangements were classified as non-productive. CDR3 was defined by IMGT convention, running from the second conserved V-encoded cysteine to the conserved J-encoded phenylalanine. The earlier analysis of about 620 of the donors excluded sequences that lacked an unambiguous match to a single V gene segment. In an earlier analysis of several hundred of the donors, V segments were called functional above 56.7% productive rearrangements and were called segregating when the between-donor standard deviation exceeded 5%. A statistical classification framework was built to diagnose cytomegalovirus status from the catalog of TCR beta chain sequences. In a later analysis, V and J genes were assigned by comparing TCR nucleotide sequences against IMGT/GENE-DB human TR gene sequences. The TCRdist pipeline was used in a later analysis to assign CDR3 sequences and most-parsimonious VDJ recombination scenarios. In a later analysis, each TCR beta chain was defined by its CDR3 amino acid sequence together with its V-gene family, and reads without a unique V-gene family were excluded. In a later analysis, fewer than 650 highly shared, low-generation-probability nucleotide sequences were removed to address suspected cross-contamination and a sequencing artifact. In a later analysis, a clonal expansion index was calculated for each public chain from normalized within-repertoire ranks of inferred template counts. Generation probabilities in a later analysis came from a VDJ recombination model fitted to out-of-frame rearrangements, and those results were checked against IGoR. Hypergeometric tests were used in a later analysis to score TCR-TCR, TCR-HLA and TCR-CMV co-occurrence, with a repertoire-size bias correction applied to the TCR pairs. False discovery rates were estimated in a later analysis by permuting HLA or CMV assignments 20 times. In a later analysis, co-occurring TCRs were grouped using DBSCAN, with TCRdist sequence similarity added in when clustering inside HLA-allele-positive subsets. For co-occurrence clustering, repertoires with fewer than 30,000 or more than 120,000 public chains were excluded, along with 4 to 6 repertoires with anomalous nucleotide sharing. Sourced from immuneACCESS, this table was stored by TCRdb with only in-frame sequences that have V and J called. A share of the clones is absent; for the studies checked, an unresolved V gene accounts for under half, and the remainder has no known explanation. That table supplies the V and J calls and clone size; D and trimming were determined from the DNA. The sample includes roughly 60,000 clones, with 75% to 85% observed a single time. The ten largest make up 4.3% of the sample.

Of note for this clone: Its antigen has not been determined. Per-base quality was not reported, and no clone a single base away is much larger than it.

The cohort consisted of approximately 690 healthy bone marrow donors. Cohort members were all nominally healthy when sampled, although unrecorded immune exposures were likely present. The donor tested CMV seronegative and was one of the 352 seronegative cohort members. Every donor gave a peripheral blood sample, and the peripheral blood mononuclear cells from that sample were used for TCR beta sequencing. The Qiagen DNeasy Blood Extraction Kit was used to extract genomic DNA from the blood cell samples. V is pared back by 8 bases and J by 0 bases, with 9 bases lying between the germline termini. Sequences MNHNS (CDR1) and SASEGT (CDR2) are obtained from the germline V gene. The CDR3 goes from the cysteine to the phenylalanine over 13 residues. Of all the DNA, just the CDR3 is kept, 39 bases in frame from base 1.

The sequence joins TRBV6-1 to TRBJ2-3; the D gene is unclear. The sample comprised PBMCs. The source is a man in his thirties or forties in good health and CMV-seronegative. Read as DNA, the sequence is TGTGCCAGCGCACTCCAAAGCACAGATACGCAGTATTTT. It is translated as CASALQSTDTQYF.